The sequence of this TCR beta chain was determined in a study of blood T cell repertoires in COVID-19. Study-wide background: Sites in the United States, Italy and Spain provided acute and convalescent COVID-19 samples.

In the authors' methods: Amplification from reference gene primers served as the basis for estimated nucleated cell counts. Profiling relied on immunoSEQ multiplex PCR, and the TCRdb table lists in-frame clones only, not all of them. The V and J calls and clone size were taken over from that table, and D and trimming were inferred from the DNA. Of about 140,000 clones listed, over 80% were seen once; the top ten hold about 10%. The CDR3 has 15 amino acids. V lost 5 bases and J 0 bases, leaving 12 bases between the germline ends. From germline, CDR1 is SGHAT and CDR2 FQNNGV. Specimen: peripheral blood. The TCR comes from a man between 60 and 70 years old with active or convalescent COVID-19. The rearrangement uses TRBV11-2 and TRBJ2-3; D is perhaps TRBD1 (8 bases). CDR3: CASSGQGGSTDTQYF. CDR3 in DNA: TGTGCCAGCAGCGGACAGGGAGGGAGCACAGATACGCAGTATTTT.